The text below deals with one T cell receptor beta chain. The data originate from a study of T cells in Graves' hyperthyroidism and ophthalmopathy. The TCR beta CDR3 regions underwent amplification using RNA transcripts as the source. HTBI primers were the set used in a first-round RT-PCR of the TCR CDR3. MiXCR, applied by TCRdb to the multiplex PCR reads, yields one record per CDR3 protein. The table lists hundreds of thousands of distinct CDR3 sequences, approximately 24% of them singletons. The source is a woman aged 25 to 45 with Graves' ophthalmopathy. The specimen was blood.

CDR3 region: CASSPPGGMNGNTIYF. CDR3 in DNA: TGTGCCAGTAGTCCCCCTGGGGGGATGAACGGAAACACCATATATTTT. The genes are TRBV19 and TRBJ1-3; possible D gene TRBD1, 5 bases. Trimming cost V 5 bases and J 4 bases, with 18 bases left between them. The germline gives CDR1 LNHDA, CDR2 SQIVND (reference sequence). This CDR3 is 16 amino acids long.